This TCR delta chain was captured in a study of Vδ1+ human thymocytes. Germline lookup yields CDR1 TSWWSYY and CDR2 QGS. The CDR3 runs to 15 residues. Overall study results and limits: Thymic delta-chain repertoires held 15% to 20% Vdelta2 sequences and few Vdelta3, despite high sort purity. Thymic TRG and TRD repertoires appeared highly polyclonal.

The template was reverse-transcribed extracted RNA. The CDR3 regions were amplified by multiplex PCR from V-gene primers to a constant-region primer. TCRdb re-called the multiplex PCR reads using CATT. Of just under 55,000 delta-chain clones listed, about 16% are singletons. Thymocytes were sorted as CD3+ TCRVdelta1+ TCRVdelta2- after alphabeta T cell depletion. Comment on this clone: The antigen remains unidentified. One end of the junction fails to match germline, which may point to a read error. Other DNA sequences from this sample encode an identical CDR3 as well.

This chain uses TRDV1 with TRDJ1; D is unresolved. This receptor was identified in a boy under two years old who had congenital heart surgery. The sequenced material came from Vdelta1+ gamma-delta thymocytes from the thymus. Subset noted: FACS-sorted CD3+ TCRalphabeta- TCRVdelta1+ TCRVdelta2- thymocytes. Written as DNA, the CDR3 is TGTGCTCTTGGGTTCCACCCTTTCCCAGCCTATAAACTCATATTT. Its translation is CALGFHPFPAYKLIF.